The text below deals with one T cell receptor (beta chain). No cognate antigen has been identified for it. No clone much larger than this one lies a single base away; base qualities are absent. The immunoSEQ Assay, a bias-controlled multiplex PCR, was used to amplify TCRbeta CDR3 regions from genomic DNA. As for the original processing: The number of nucleated cells in each sample was estimated by amplification of reference gene primers within the assay. Sequence reads were collapsed and filtered to measure the absolute abundance of every unique TCRbeta CDR3 rearrangement. For each sample, productive Simpson clonality was calculated as the square root of Simpson's diversity index over productive rearrangements. Not all clones reach the TCRdb copy of this immuneACCESS table, which keeps in-frame sequences only. Checked studies attribute under half of the gap to unresolved V genes and leave the rest unexplained. The V and J calls and clone size are taken from that table; D and trimming were inferred from the DNA. The sample table shows tens of thousands of clones, and under 90% are seen once. In total, the top ten clones hold approximately 2.5% of the sample.

This entry belongs to a study of blood T cell repertoires in COVID-19 (dated by TCRdb to between 2020 and 2021). About the full investigation: The collaborator samples originated in the United States, Italy and Spain and spanned the acute and convalescent phases of COVID-19. The material from the prospective study consisted of cDNA or gDNA derived from T cells, B-cell-depleted T cells, or PBMCs. The samples were drawn from two sources: the first 160 participants of the ongoing ImmuneRACE study, and 950 to 1,500 subjects contributed by 6 global collaborators. The repertoires were released in a freely available public database meant as a resource for research on the immune response to SARS-CoV-2. Where HLA class I and class II types were available, the types were taken from metadata supplied by the sample provider, not from assay-based typing. Subjects who had been exposed to COVID-19, were actively infected with it, or had recovered from it provided the deeply sampled blood TCRbeta repertoires that made up the dataset. The sample metadata nearly always contained a de-identified subject ID, COVID-19 status, age in years and sex.

Broad study findings and their caveats: How much clinical and demographic metadata was included differed by source and by participant, and the metadata was provided uncurated.

Whole blood was collected in K2EDTA tubes by collaborating institutions according to the institutions' own protocols. For TCRbeta analysis, collaborator samples were shipped as frozen whole blood, as isolated PBMCs, or as DNA extracted from either sample type. The CDR3 sequence holds 13 residues, the cysteine and phenylalanine included. Left in the record is the CDR3 DNA by itself, 39 bases read in frame from the first base. A distance of 9 bases separates the germline ends of V and J, which lose 6 bases and 1 base respectively. The germline V gene specifies SGHTA as CDR1 and FQGTGA as CDR2. The source is a human donor in a cohort sampled during active COVID-19. The sequencing sample was made of peripheral blood. The rearranged chain carries TRBV7-3 and TRBJ1-1; D gene: possibly TRBD1, on 5 matching bases. The sequenced DNA: TGTGCCAGCAGTTTGGACACGAACACTGAAGCTTTCTTT. This gives the protein CASSLDTNTEAFF. The full variable domain, with segments outside the CDR3 supplied by the reference TRBV7-3 and TRBJ1-1 proteins, appears as GAGVSQTPSNKVTEKGKYVELRCDPISGHTALYWYRQSLGQGPEFLIYFQGTGAADDSGLPNDRFFAVRPEGSVSTLKIQRTERGDSAVYLCASSLDTNTEAFFGQGTRLTVV.